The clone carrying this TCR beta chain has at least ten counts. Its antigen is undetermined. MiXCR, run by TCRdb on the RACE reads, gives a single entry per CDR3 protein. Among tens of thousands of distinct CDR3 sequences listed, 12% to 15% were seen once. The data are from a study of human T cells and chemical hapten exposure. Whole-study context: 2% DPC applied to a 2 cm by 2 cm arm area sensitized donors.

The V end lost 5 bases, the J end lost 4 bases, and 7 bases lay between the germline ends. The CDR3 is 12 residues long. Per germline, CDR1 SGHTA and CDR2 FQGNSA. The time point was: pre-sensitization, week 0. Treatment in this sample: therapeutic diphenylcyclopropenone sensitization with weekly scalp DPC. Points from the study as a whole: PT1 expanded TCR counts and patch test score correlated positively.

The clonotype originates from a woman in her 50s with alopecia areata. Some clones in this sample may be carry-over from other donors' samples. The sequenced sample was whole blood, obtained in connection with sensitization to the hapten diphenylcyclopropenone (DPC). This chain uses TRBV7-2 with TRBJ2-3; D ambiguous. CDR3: CASSPPPDTQYF. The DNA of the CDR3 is TGTGCCAGCAGCCCCCCTCCAGATACGCAGTATTTT.